The clone carrying this T cell receptor beta chain was counted only a few times. The data belong to a study of blood T cell repertoires in COVID-19. The CDR3 contains 13 residues. V gave up 0 bases and J gave up 5 bases, with 8 bases separating them. Per germline, CDR1 ENHRY and CDR2 SYGVKD. Clones were read by immunoSEQ multiplex PCR, and TCRdb kept only the in-frame ones, dropping some. The sample records around 100,000 clones, more than 80% being singletons. The sample taken for sequencing was peripheral blood. The chain is built from TRBV10-3 and TRBJ2-7; TRBD2 might be the D (6 bases). This clonotype originated in a human donor in a cohort sampled during active COVID-19. CDR3 sequence (DNA): TGTGCCATCAGTGAGTCTACGGGGGACGAGCAGTACTTC. Its translation is CAISESTGDEQYF.